The rows below give T cell receptor beta chains drawn from one sample of a study of T cell responses to AZD1222 COVID-19 vaccine. Generated by immunoSEQ multiplex PCR, the TCRdb table keeps only in-frame clones and is missing some. This table has about 160,000 clones, 92% appearing once. This sample comprised peripheral blood, obtained on day 0 of MenACWY control vaccination. Receptor source: an adult in good health. Each CDR3 is given without its conserved first and last residue. Each record gives: V gene, J gene, CDR3 protein.

V gene: TRBV12-3/TRBV12-4; J gene: TRBJ1-2; CDR3 protein: ASGTYYGYT
V gene: TRBV7-2; J gene: TRBJ1-4; CDR3 protein: ASSFGAGGTNEKLF
V gene: TRBV24-1; J gene: TRBJ1-1; CDR3 protein: ATSGQGEGTEAF
V gene: TRBV9; J gene: TRBJ2-2; CDR3 protein: ASGGGRTGELF
V gene: TRBV7-9; J gene: TRBJ2-5; CDR3 protein: ASSTSLAGETQY
V gene: TRBV19; J gene: TRBJ2-2; CDR3 protein: ASSTQGGINTGELF
V gene: TRBV11-2; J gene: TRBJ1-2; CDR3 protein: ASSLTTGPYGGYT
V gene: TRBV9; J gene: TRBJ1-2; CDR3 protein: ASSVPKTGEFYGYT
V gene: TRBV28; J gene: TRBJ1-1; CDR3 protein: ASIGTEAF
V gene: TRBV29-1; J gene: TRBJ2-1; CDR3 protein: SVEWRSDPLMHEQF
V gene: TRBV4-2; J gene: TRBJ2-1; CDR3 protein: ASSPLVEASGYNEQF
V gene: TRBV9; J gene: TRBJ2-3; CDR3 protein: ASSVFQSGTSGNTQY
V gene: TRBV18; J gene: TRBJ1-2; CDR3 protein: ASSGEIGGYT
V gene: TRBV25-1; J gene: TRBJ1-4; CDR3 protein: ASHQGVNEKLF
V gene: TRBV11-3; J gene: TRBJ1-4; CDR3 protein: ASSLEAGLTNEKLF
V gene: TRBV13; J gene: TRBJ1-2; CDR3 protein: ASSTQEVTPYGYT
V gene: TRBV10-3; J gene: TRBJ2-2; CDR3 protein: AISPGTLYTGELF
V gene: TRBV19; J gene: TRBJ1-2; CDR3 protein: ASTPDRGQYGYT
V gene: TRBV7-2; J gene: TRBJ2-1; CDR3 protein: ALTFTWNYNEQF
V gene: TRBV5-1; J gene: TRBJ1-1; CDR3 protein: ASSPWTGGAEAF
V gene: TRBV6-1; J gene: TRBJ1-5; CDR3 protein: ASSEDRADQPQH
V gene: TRBV5-1; J gene: TRBJ2-3; CDR3 protein: ASSGNRADTQY
V gene: TRBV30; J gene: TRBJ1-6; CDR3 protein: AWSETNSPLH
V gene: TRBV19; J gene: TRBJ2-2; CDR3 protein: ASKLAVNSEGVNTGELF
V gene: TRBV7-2; J gene: TRBJ2-1; CDR3 protein: ASSLVAGARYNEQF